The rows below give T cell receptor beta chains drawn from one sample of a study of T cell responses to AZD1222 COVID-19 vaccine. Generated by immunoSEQ multiplex PCR, the TCRdb table keeps only in-frame clones and is missing some. The table lists some 110,000 clones, 70% to 90% of them singletons. The sample here was peripheral blood, taken on day 0 of MenACWY control vaccination. Receptors were obtained from an adult in good health. CDR3s include the opening cysteine and the closing phenylalanine or tryptophan. A D gene is named only where the DNA matches it firmly. A clone size is listed for some rows: how often the clone was seen (once, few, many), or a class if it is expanded.

j_gene,v_gene,abundance,d_gene,CDR3nt,CDR3aa
TRBJ1-1,TRBV7-8,once,-,TGTGCCAGCAGTAGACAGAAAAACACTGAAGCTTTCTTT,CASSRQKNTEAFF
TRBJ2-2,TRBV6-5,-,TRBD2,TGTGCCAGCAGTTACTCCACTAGCGGGGGCACCGGGGAGCTGTTTTTT,CASSYSTSGGTGELFF
TRBJ1-2,TRBV6-2/TRBV6-3,-,-,TGTGCCAGCAGTCGCACTGGGACCTCCCTGGCAGGCTACACCTTC,CASSRTGTSLAGYTF
TRBJ2-2,TRBV5-4,-,TRBD2,TGTGCCAGCAGCGCGGGGGGCCCGAACACCGGGGAGCTGTTTTTT,CASSAGGPNTGELFF
TRBJ2-7,TRBV9,-,-,TGTGCCAGCAGCGTAGGTCCTCGGGCCCACTACGAGCAGTACTTC,CASSVGPRAHYEQYF
TRBJ1-2,TRBV11-2,-,-,TGTGCCAGCAGATCTCTCGGTCAGCGCACTAACTATGGCTACACCTTC,CASRSLGQRTNYGYTF
TRBJ1-2,TRBV7-2,-,TRBD1,TGTGCCAGCGTTTTGGGGGGGACAGGGAATGGCTACACCTTC,CASVLGGTGNGYTF
TRBJ2-7,TRBV27,-,-,TGTGCCAGCAGTTTATCAGGGGTCGGAACCTACGAGCAGTACTTC,CASSLSGVGTYEQYF
TRBJ2-2,TRBV28,-,-,TGTGCCAGCAGTCGTGGGGCCGGGGAGCTGTTTTTT,CASSRGAGELFF
TRBJ1-2,TRBV3-1/TRBV3-2,-,-,TGTGCCAGCAGCCACTTCTATGGCTACACCTTC,CASSHFYGYTF
TRBJ1-1,TRBV29-1,-,-,TGCAGCGCACAGGGACTCCTGAACACTGAAGCTTTCTTT,CSAQGLLNTEAFF
TRBJ1-4,TRBV6-6,-,TRBD1,TGTGCCAGCAGTTACCAGGGGGAGGGAGAAAAACTGTTTTTT,CASSYQGEGEKLFF
TRBJ2-3,TRBV10-1,-,TRBD2,TGCGCCAGCAGCTCTAGCGGGGGGGCCAGTAGGCAGTATTTT,CASSSSGGASRQYF
TRBJ2-7,TRBV4-3,-,-,TGCGCCAGCAGCCAAGAGGGTTGGGAGGAGCAGTACTTC,CASSQEGWEEQYF
TRBJ2-3,TRBV2,-,-,TGTGCCAGCAGTGAGATCTTCACAGATACGCAGTATTTT,CASSEIFTDTQYF
TRBJ2-1,TRBV15,-,-,TGTGCCACCAGCAGAGAGGGAGATGAGCAGTTCTTC,CATSREGDEQFF
TRBJ2-3,TRBV24-1,-,TRBD1,TGTGCCACCAGTGAGCCGGGACAGGGGGGCCGTACGCAGTATTTT,CATSEPGQGGRTQYF
TRBJ1-2,TRBV19,-,TRBD1,TGTGCCAGTAGTATCCAGGGGGAGCTCAACTATGGCTACACCTTC,CASSIQGELNYGYTF
TRBJ1-2,TRBV19,-,TRBD1,TGTGCCAGTAGTTCGGACAGGAGGCTATCTAACTATGGCTACACCTTC,CASSSDRRLSNYGYTF
TRBJ1-1,TRBV28,-,TRBD1,TGTGCCAGCAGTTTCCTAAGACAGGGGAAAGGGGGTACTGAAGCTTTCTTT,CASSFLRQGKGGTEAFF
TRBJ2-3,TRBV24-1,-,TRBD1,TGTGCCACCAGCCTTTCGGGACAGGCTGCGGATACGCAGTATTTT,CATSLSGQAADTQYF